This TCR beta chain was sequenced in a study of blood T cell repertoires in COVID-19. In the study overall: Both acute and convalescent COVID-19 samples were obtained from the United States, Italy and Spain. T cells, B-cell-depleted T cells, or PBMCs supplied cDNA or gDNA.

In germline, CDR1 is SGHAT, CDR2 FQNNGV. This CDR3 region has 15 residues. Trimming took 2 bases from V and 2 from J, leaving 10 bases between them. As processed by the authors: Estimates of nucleated cell counts were drawn from the amplification of reference gene primers. The repertoire was sequenced with immunoSEQ multiplex PCR; TCRdb's copy has only in-frame clones and lacks some. V, J and clone size reflect that table, while D and trimming were determined from the DNA. The profile shows more than 150,000 clones, approximately 80% of them singletons. Sequenced material: peripheral blood. The receptor was isolated from a human donor in a cohort sampled during active COVID-19. The chain recombines TRBV11-2 with TRBJ1-3, with D possibly TRBD1 on 6 matching bases. CDR3 sequence reads: CASSLFEGAGNTIYF. The CDR3 DNA reads as TGTGCCAGCAGCTTATTTGAGGGGGCTGGAAACACCATATATTTT. Variable domain in full (rest from reference TRBV11-2 and TRBJ1-3): EAGVAQSPRYKIIEKRQSVAFWCNPISGHATLYWYQQILGQGPKLLIQFQNNGVVDDSQLPKDRFSAERLKGVDSTLKIQPAKLEDSAVYLCASSLFEGAGNTIYFGEGSWLTVV.